This T cell receptor (beta chain) was identified in a study of shared clonotypes between healthy human individuals. Method: immunoSEQ multiplex PCR; TCRdb's copy keeps in-frame clones and lacks some. This sample has just over 2,000,000 clones, with around 95% found just once. Donors had no recently reported acute infections or vaccinations and were HIV-negative. Germline CDR1 GTSNPN, CDR2 SVGIG (reference sequence). The CDR3 sequence is 15 residues long. Unmatched junction bases numbered 6, after V lost 3 bases and J lost 2 bases. Sequencing was performed on naive CD4+ T cells sorted from blood. Subset in this sample: CD45RA+ positively selected. The clonotype comes from a man aged 18 to 30 in good health. The chain links TRBV30 to TRBJ1-2; 10 nucleotides align to TRBD1. CDR3 protein: CAWSMRTGGNYGYTF. CDR3 in DNA: TGTGCCTGGAGCATGAGGACAGGGGGGAACTATGGCTACACCTTC.